This T cell receptor (beta chain) was retrieved from a study of beta chain features in type 1 diabetes (dated by TCRdb to the late 2010s). With respect to the entire study: Patients and healthy donors did not differ in mean age, gender distribution, total cell number or subset yield. Across all samples, about 110 million sorted cells were examined, and cell number per subset correlated strongly with RNA yield. The study compared TCRB repertoires of sorted circulating CD4+ T cell subsets between recently diagnosed type 1 diabetes patients and matched healthy donors. Regulatory and stem cell-like memory subsets were isolated from only 8 patients and roughly 8 healthy donors, whereas naive and central memory subsets came from all 30 or so donors.

The entire amount of isolated RNA was reverse transcribed using the High Capacity cDNA Reverse Transcription Kit, so the sequenced TCRB transcripts were expressed ones. Deep immunoSEQ sequencing was applied to naive, central memory and regulatory T cell samples, giving an average of approximately 3.8 million total reads per sample. After sorted cells were lysed in RLT buffer, RNA was extracted with DNase-treated RNeasy Micro or Mini kits, with the choice depending on cell number. To prevent cross-contamination, every cell subset was processed on its own, while patient and healthy donor samples were processed together. The immunoSEQ multiplex PCR was used to amplify TCRB sequences from cDNA, generating 87-bp fragments that spanned the CDR3 region. The amplicons were sequenced using the Illumina HiSeq platform. On the study's bioinformatics: Synthetic template baselines were used to correct PCR bias computationally, reads within Hamming distance 2 were collapsed together, and singletons that could not be merged were discarded. Reads were aligned to IMGT to assign V, D and J genes, CDR3 length, and insertions or deletions at six rearrangement sites. Clonotype counts were normalized to sorted cell number within each subset before computing true diversity and Gini coefficients with the tcR R package. Repertoire sharing was quantified using the overlap coefficient calculated on TCRB nucleotide sequences. Held by TCRdb, this immuneACCESS table contains in-frame sequences only and omits some clones. Under half of the omission traces to an unresolved V gene where checked; the cause of the rest is unknown. V, J and clone size are taken as reported in that table, and D and trimming were inferred from the DNA itself. The sample has about 290,000 clones on record, roughly 8% of them singletons. Jointly, the top ten make up over 0.8% of the sample.

Each donor gave one peripheral blood draw, roughly 120 mL on average, collected into heparinised tubes. A BD FACSAria II and a panel including CD45RO, CCR7, CD25, CD127, CD95 and CD27 were used to sort naive, central memory, regulatory and stem cell-like memory CD4+ T cells. Every sorted population had a purity above 98%. PBMCs were isolated right away by Lymphoprep density gradient centrifugation and were stained directly, without culture. So that batch effects would be minimized, each experiment stained and sorted samples in pairs, pairing one healthy donor with one patient. Concerning this clone itself: What antigen it recognizes has not been identified. No quality values exist for individual bases; no much larger clone is one base distant.

V lost 6 bases and J lost 3 bases, and the count of bases not matched to a germline gene is 3. As encoded in the germline V gene, CDR1 is KGHSH while CDR2 is LQKENI. The cysteine opens and the phenylalanine closes a CDR3 of 13 amino acids. Only the CDR3 DNA stays, 39 bases, in frame from base 1. Findings and caveats that apply to the study as a whole: Only small numbers of individuals were included in the HLA sub-analyses, which left unresolved whether HLA type had any influence on TCRB rearrangement. Because cDNA rather than genomic DNA was sequenced, highly expressing activated cells could have been over-represented, although no difference in activation and CD3 levels was found between groups. Naive, central memory and regulatory TCRB repertoires appeared to be more alike among patients than among healthy donors. Patients with type 1 diabetes made fewer insertions and deleted more nucleotides at VDJ recombination sites, implying thymic rearrangement abnormalities. A moderate but significant shortening of TCRB CDR3 length was observed in type 1 diabetes patients in all four CD4+ subsets. PCR may preferentially amplify shorter templates, but because patient and control samples were amplified and corrected together, any resulting skew would affect both groups equally.

The sequence was collected from a woman under 30 in good health. The chain is assembled from TRBV18 and TRBJ2-5; TRBD1 matches 8 bases in the middle. The specimen was central memory CD4+ T cells from blood. CDR3 protein: CASSAGGEETQYF. The DNA sequence is given as TGTGCCAGCTCTGCAGGGGGCGAAGAGACCCAGTACTTC.